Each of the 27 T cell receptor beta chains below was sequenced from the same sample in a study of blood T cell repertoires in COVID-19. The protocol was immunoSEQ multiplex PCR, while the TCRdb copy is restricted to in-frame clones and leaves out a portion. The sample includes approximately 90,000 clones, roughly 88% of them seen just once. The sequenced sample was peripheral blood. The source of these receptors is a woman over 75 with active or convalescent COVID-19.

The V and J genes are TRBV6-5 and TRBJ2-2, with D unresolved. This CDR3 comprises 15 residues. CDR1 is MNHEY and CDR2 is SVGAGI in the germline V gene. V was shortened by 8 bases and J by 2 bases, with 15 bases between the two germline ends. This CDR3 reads CASFLRYPNTGELFF. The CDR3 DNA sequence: TGTGCCAGCTTTTTGAGGTATCCAAACACCGGGGAGCTGTTTTTT.

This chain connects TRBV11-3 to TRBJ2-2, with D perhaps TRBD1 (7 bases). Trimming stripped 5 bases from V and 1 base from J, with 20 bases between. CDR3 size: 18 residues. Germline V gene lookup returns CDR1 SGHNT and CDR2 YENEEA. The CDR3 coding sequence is TGTGCCAGCAGCGCCTCGACAGGGAGGATGCAGAACACCGGGGAGCTGTTTTTT. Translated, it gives CASSASTGRMQNTGELFF.

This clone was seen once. Here the CDR3 DNA reads TGTGCCAGCAGCAACCCCCCAGGGGTAGCAGTCGATGAGCAGTTCTTC. It yields the protein CASSNPPGVAVDEQFF. The chain employs TRBV11-2 and TRBJ2-1, with D possibly TRBD1 on 6 matching bases. Trimming removed 5 bases at V and 8 bases at J, with 22 bases between. The CDR3 has 16 residues. CDR1 and CDR2 from the germline V gene are SGHAT and FQNNGV.

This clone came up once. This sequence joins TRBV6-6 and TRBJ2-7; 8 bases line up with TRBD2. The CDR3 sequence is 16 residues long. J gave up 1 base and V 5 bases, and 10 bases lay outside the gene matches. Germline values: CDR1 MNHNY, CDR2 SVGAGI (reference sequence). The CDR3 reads CASSPTGAGGSYEQYF. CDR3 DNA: TGTGCCAGCAGTCCCACCGGTGCGGGAGGATCCTACGAGCAGTACTTC.

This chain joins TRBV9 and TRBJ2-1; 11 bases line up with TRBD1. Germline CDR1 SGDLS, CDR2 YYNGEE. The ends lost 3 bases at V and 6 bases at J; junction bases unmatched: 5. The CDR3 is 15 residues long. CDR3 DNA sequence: TGTGCCAGCAGCGGGCCCGGGACAGGGGGCAATGAGCAGTTCTTC. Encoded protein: CASSGPGTGGNEQFF.

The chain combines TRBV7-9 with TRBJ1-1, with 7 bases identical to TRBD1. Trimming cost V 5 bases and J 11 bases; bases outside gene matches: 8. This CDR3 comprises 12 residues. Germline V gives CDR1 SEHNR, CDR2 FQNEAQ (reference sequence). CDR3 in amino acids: CASSQSDRAAFF. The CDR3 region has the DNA TGTGCCAGCAGCCAAAGTGACAGGGCGGCTTTCTTT.

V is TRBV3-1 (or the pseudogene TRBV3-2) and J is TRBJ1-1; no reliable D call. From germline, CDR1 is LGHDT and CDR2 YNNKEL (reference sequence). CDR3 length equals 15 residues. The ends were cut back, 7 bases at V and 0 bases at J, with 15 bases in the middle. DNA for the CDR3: TGTGCCAGCACCACCCTGGTGGGCTTGAACACTGAAGCTTTCTTT. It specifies CASTTLVGLNTEAFF.

In DNA, the CDR3 is TGTGCCAGCAGCCGCGCGATCGTTTACGAGCAGTACTTC. Translation gives CASSRAIVYEQYF. This rearrangement joins TRBV7-2 to TRBJ2-7; no definite D call. V gave up 5 bases and J gave up 4 bases, with 12 bases separating them. This CDR3 has 13 amino acids. Per germline, CDR1 SGHTA and CDR2 FQGNSA.

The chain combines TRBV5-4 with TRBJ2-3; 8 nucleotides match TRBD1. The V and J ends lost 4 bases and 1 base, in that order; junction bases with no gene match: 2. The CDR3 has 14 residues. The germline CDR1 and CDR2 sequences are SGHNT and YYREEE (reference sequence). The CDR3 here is CASSRGQGTDTQYF. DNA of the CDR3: TGTGCCAGCAGCCGGGGACAGGGCACAGATACGCAGTATTTT.

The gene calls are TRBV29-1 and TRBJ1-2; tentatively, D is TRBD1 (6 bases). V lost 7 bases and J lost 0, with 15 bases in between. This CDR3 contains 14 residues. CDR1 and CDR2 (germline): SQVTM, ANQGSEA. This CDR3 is CSAGGRGPNYGYTF. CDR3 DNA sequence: TGCAGCGCGGGGGGGCGTGGTCCTAACTATGGCTACACCTTC.

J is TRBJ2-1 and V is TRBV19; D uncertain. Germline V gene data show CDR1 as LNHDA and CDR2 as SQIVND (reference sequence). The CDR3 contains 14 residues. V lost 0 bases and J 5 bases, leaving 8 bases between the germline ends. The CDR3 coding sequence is TGTGCCAGTAGTATAGATCGAGAAGACAATGAGCAGTTCTTC. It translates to CASSIDREDNEQFF. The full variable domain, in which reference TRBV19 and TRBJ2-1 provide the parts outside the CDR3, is DGGITQSPKYLFRKEGQNVTLSCEQNLNHDAMYWYRQDPGQGLRLIYYSQIVNDFQKGDIAEGYSVSREKKESFPLTVTSAQKNPTAFYLCASSIDREDNEQFFGPGTRLTVL.

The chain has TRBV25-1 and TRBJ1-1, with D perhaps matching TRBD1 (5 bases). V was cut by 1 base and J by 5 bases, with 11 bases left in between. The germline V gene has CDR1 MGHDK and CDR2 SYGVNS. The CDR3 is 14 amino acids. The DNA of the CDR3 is TGTGCCAGCAGTGAATCCGGGGGTAATACTGAAGCTTTCTTT. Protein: CASSESGGNTEAFF.

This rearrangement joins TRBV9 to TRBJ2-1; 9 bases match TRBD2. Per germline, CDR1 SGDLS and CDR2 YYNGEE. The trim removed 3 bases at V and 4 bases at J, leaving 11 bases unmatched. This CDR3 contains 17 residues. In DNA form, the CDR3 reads TGTGCCAGCAGCGCGAGACCGGGACTAGCTGATTACAATGAGCAGTTCTTC. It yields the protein CASSARPGLADYNEQFF.

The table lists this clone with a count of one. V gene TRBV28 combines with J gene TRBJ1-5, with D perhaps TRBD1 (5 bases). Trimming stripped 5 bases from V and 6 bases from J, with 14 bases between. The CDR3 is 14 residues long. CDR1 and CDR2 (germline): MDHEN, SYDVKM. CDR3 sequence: CASSQMGGGQPQHF. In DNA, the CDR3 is TGTGCCAGCAGTCAGATGGGGGGGGGTCAGCCCCAGCATTTT.

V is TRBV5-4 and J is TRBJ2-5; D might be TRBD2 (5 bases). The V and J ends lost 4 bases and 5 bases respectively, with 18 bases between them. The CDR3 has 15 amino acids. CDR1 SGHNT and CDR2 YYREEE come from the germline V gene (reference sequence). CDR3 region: CASSPTPDPGETQYF. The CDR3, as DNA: TGTGCCAGCAGCCCCACCCCTGATCCGGGGGAGACCCAGTACTTC.

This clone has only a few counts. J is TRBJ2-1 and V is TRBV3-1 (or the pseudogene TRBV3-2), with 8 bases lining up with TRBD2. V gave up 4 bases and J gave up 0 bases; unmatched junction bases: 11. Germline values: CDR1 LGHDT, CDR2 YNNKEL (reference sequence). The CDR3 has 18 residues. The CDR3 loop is CASSLWRGDGRSYNEQFF. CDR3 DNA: TGTGCCAGCAGCCTCTGGCGGGGGGACGGACGCTCCTACAATGAGCAGTTCTTC.

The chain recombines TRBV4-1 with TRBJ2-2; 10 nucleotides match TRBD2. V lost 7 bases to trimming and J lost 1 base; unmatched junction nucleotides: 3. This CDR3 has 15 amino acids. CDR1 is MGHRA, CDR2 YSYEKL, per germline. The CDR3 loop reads CASMTSGRNTGELFF. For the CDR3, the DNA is TGCGCCAGCATGACTAGCGGGCGGAACACCGGGGAGCTGTTTTTT.

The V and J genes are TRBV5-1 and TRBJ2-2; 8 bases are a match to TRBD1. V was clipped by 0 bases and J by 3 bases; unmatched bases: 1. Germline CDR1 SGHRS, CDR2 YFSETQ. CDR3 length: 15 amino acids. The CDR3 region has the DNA TGCGCCAGCAGCTTGGCAGGGGGCGACACCGGGGAGCTGTTTTTT. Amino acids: CASSLAGGDTGELFF.

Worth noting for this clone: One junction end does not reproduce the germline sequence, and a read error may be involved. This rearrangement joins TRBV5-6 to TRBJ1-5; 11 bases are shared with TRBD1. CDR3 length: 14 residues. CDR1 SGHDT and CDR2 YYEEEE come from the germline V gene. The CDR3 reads CASSRTGGNQPQHF. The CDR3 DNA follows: TGTGCCAGCAGCAGGACAGGGGGCAACCAGCCCCAGCATTTT.

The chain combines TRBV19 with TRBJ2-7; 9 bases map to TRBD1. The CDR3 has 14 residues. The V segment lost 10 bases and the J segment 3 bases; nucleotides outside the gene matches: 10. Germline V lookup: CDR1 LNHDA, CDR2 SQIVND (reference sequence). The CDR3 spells CATSIGTGIYEQYF. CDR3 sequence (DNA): TGTGCCACCTCCATCGGGACAGGGATCTACGAGCAGTACTTC.

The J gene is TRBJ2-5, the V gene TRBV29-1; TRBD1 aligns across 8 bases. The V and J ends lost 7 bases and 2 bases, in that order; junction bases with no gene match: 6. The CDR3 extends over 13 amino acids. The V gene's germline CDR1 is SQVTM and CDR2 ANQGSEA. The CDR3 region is CSANRGRQETQYF. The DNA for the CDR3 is TGCAGCGCAAACAGGGGGAGGCAAGAGACCCAGTACTTC.

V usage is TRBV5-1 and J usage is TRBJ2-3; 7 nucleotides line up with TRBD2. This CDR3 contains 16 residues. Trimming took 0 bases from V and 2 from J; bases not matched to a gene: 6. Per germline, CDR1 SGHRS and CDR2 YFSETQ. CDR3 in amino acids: CASSLVLAAHTDTQYF. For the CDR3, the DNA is TGCGCCAGCAGCTTGGTTCTAGCGGCACACACAGATACGCAGTATTTT.

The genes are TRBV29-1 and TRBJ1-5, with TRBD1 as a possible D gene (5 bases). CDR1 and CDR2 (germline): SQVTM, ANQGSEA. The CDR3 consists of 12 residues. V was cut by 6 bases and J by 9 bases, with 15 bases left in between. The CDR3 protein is CSVGEGLGPQHF. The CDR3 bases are TGCAGCGTGGGGGAGGGACTAGGGCCCCAGCATTTT.

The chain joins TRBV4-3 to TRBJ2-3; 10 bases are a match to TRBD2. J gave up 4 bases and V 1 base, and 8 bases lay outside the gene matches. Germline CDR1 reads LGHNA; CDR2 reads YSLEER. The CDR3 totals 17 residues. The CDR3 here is CASSQGGIAGGPDTQYF. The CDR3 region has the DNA TGCGCCAGCAGCCAAGGGGGCATAGCGGGGGGACCAGATACGCAGTATTTT.

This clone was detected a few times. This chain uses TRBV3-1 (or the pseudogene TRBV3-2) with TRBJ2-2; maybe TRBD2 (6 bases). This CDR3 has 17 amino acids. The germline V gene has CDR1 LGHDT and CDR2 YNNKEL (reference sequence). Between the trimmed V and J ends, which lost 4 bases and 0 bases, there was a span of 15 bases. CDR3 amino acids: CASSLQAGLSNTGELFF. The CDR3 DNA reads TGTGCCAGCAGCCTCCAGGCAGGACTATCGAACACCGGGGAGCTGTTTTTT.

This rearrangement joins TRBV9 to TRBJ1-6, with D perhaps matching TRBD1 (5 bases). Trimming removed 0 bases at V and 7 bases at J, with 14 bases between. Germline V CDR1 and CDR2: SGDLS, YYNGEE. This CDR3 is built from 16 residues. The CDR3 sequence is CASSVDGGGTNSPLHF. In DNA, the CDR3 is TGTGCCAGCAGCGTAGATGGCGGGGGAACCAATTCACCCCTCCACTTT.

The CDR3: CASSYTGGTGELFF. The CDR3, as DNA: TGTGCCAGCAGCTACACAGGGGGGACCGGGGAGCTGTTTTTT. The V and J genes are TRBV11-2 and TRBJ2-2; 8 bases match TRBD1. The J segment lost 5 bases and the V segment lost 4 bases, leaving 3 bases of the junction unmatched. The CDR3 loop spans 14 amino acids. Germline-derived CDR1 and CDR2 are SGHAT and FQNNGV. Full variable domain (rest looked up from reference TRBV11-2 and TRBJ2-2): EAGVAQSPRYKIIEKRQSVAFWCNPISGHATLYWYQQILGQGPKLLIQFQNNGVVDDSQLPKDRFSAERLKGVDSTLKIQPAKLEDSAVYLCASSYTGGTGELFFGEGSRLTVL.